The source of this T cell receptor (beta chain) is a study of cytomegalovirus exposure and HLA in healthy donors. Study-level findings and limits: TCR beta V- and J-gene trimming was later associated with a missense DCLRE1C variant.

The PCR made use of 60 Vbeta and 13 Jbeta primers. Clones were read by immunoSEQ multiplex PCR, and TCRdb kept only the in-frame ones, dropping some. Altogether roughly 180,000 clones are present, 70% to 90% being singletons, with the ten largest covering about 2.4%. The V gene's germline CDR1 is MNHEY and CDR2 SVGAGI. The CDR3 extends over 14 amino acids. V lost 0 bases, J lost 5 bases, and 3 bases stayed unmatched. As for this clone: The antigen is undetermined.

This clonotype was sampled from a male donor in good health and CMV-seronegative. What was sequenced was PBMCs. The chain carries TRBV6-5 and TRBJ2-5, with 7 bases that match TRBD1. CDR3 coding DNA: TGTGCCAGCAGTTACTCGCGACAGGGTGAGACCCAGTACTTC. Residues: CASSYSRQGETQYF.